This is a list of T cell receptor beta chains from one sample in a study of patients and donors after allogeneic stem cell transplantation. MiXCR was run by TCRdb on the RT-PCR reads, yielding one entry per CDR3 protein. Of some 960,000 distinct CDR3 sequences listed, around 17% were seen once; the top ten hold around 6%. Material: blood, either unsorted or a sorted T cell fraction (not recorded which). These receptors all come from a human donor who was either an allogeneic HSCT recipient or a stem cell or donor lymphocyte infusion donor (not recorded which). It is not recorded whose cells these are; they may come from a transplant donor. CDR3s include the opening cysteine and the closing phenylalanine or tryptophan. D genes are given only for firm matches. The size of a clone is reported for some rows only, either as once, few or many, or as a class for expanded clones.

d_gene	abundance	j_gene	len	v_gene	CDR3aa	CDR3nt
.	.	TRBJ2-6	16	TRBV5-6	CASSPGQLSGANVLTF	TGTGCCAGCAGTCCTGGACAACTCTCTGGGGCCAACGTCCTGACTTTC
.	few	TRBJ2-3	17	TRBV5-1	CASKRGRGPGGTDTQYF	TGCGCCAGCAAACGTGGGAGGGGGCCAGGAGGGACAGATACGCAGTATTTT
TRBD2	.	TRBJ2-2	16	TRBV24-1	CATSDYSGPRPGELFF	TGTGCCACCAGTGATTATAGCGGGCCGCGACCCGGGGAGCTGTTTTTT
TRBD1	.	TRBJ1-3	12	TRBV11-2	CASSFTGDTIYF	TGTGCCAGCAGCTTCACAGGGGACACCATATATTTT
.	.	TRBJ2-2	15	TRBV7-8	CASKPRGGRTGELFF	TGTGCCAGTAAACCAAGGGGGGGGCGCACCGGGGAGCTGTTTTTT
.	few	TRBJ1-1	14	TRBV20-1	CSARDFRSAGEAFF	TGCAGTGCTAGAGATTTTCGGTCGGCAGGTGAAGCTTTCTTT
TRBD1	few	TRBJ1-1	16	TRBV3-1	CASRRGTGWRWTEAFF	TGTGCCAGCAGACGGGGGACAGGGTGGCGTTGGACTGAAGCTTTCTTT
.	few	TRBJ2-1	14	TRBV9	CASSVTEIYNEQFF	TGTGCCAGCAGCGTTACGGAGATCTACAATGAGCAGTTCTTC
.	.	TRBJ2-5	14	TRBV4-1	CASSQPGSQETQYF	TGCGCCAGCAGCCAACCAGGGTCCCAAGAGACCCAGTACTTC
.	.	TRBJ2-2	15	TRBV5-5	CASSLGISWRGELFF	TGTGCCAGCAGCCTGGGTATTTCTTGGAGGGGGGAGCTGTTTTTT
TRBD1	.	TRBJ2-1	16	TRBV3-1	CASSQAPGTGRGEQFF	TGTGCCAGCAGCCAAGCCCCCGGGACAGGCCGGGGTGAGCAGTTCTTC
.	many	TRBJ2-1	14	TRBV12-3/TRBV12-4	CASSFKVNYNEQFF	TGTGCCAGCAGTTTTAAGGTAAACTACAATGAGCAGTTCTTC
.	few	TRBJ2-7	14	TRBV12-3/TRBV12-4	CASSVHAGPYEQYF	TGTGCCAGCAGTGTACACGCCGGACCCTACGAGCAGTACTTC
.	.	TRBJ2-7	14	TRBV9	CASSVGGRLGEQYF	TGTGCCAGCAGCGTTGGGGGGCGGCTAGGCGAGCAGTACTTC
.	.	TRBJ2-3	15	TRBV20-1	CSARGNRPTADTQYF	TGCAGTGCTAGAGGAAATCGTCCCACGGCAGATACGCAGTATTTT
TRBD2	.	TRBJ2-3	12	TRBV4-3	CASSQGGLATYF	TGCGCCAGCAGCCAAGGGGGACTAGCTACGTATTTT
TRBD1	.	TRBJ2-5	15	TRBV25-1	CASSERQGPQETQYF	TGTGCCAGCAGCGAGAGACAGGGGCCCCAAGAGACCCAGTACTTC
TRBD1	few	TRBJ2-7	15	TRBV5-5	CASSDGQVRSYEQYF	TGTGCCAGCAGCGACGGACAGGTCCGCTCCTACGAGCAGTACTTC
.	.	TRBJ1-2	14	TRBV20-1	CSALKQGIGYGYTF	TGCAGTGCCCTAAAACAGGGTATTGGCTATGGCTACACCTTC
.	.	TRBJ2-3	16	TRBV5-1	CASSPLGERGTDTQYF	TGCGCCAGCAGCCCCTTAGGGGAGCGAGGCACAGATACGCAGTATTTT
.	.	TRBJ2-7	11	TRBV2	CASSELHEQYF	TGTGCCAGCAGTGAGTTGCACGAGCAGTACTTC
.	many	TRBJ2-5	14	TRBV20-1	CSARDGSPQETQYF	TGCAGTGCTAGGGACGGAAGTCCTCAAGAGACCCAGTACTTC
.	few	TRBJ1-1	12	TRBV5-4	CASRYSDNEAFF	TGTGCCAGCAGATATAGTGATAATGAAGCTTTCTTT
.	few	TRBJ2-7	15	TRBV6-1	CASSEGGVPSYEQYF	TGTGCCAGCAGTGAAGGGGGAGTACCAAGCTACGAGCAGTACTTC
.	.	TRBJ1-4	13	TRBV30	CAWRTDVNEKLFF	TGTGCCTGGAGGACAGACGTAAATGAAAAACTGTTTTTT